The 28 T cell receptor beta chains in this list originate from one sample, sequenced in a study of blood T cell repertoires in COVID-19. The assay was immunoSEQ multiplex PCR, and TCRdb's table has in-frame clones only and misses some. The sample carries approximately 230,000 clones, about nine tenths recorded once. Sample: PBMCs or T cells enriched from blood (not recorded which). These receptors were taken from a woman younger than 45 with acute COVID-19.

This clone was observed a handful of times. The J gene is TRBJ2-7, the V gene TRBV27, with 8 bases identical to TRBD2. J gave up 4 bases and V 5 bases, and 7 bases lay outside the gene matches. The CDR3 spans 14 residues. Germline CDR1 and CDR2: MNHEY and SMNVEV (reference sequence). For the CDR3, the DNA is TGTGCCAGCAGTCCCGGGGGGGCGGCGTACGAGCAGTACTTC. Translation gives CASSPGGAAYEQYF.

This chain joins TRBV5-6 and TRBJ2-1; TRBD2 matches at 8 bases. Germline lookup yields CDR1 SGHDT and CDR2 YYEEEE. Trimming took 6 bases from V and 1 from J; bases not matched to a gene: 6. The length of the CDR3 is 15 residues. This CDR3 is CASTPGGRSYNEQFF. The CDR3, as DNA: TGTGCCAGCACCCCGGGGGGGAGGTCCTACAATGAGCAGTTCTTC.

With regard to this clone: One base away lies a much larger clone, so this may be a sequencing read error. The J gene is TRBJ1-1, the V gene TRBV5-5; 9 positions match TRBD1. V was clipped by 2 bases and J by 3 bases; unmatched bases: 2. The germline V gene encodes CDR1 SGHKS and CDR2 YYEKEE (reference sequence). CDR3 length: 14 residues. In nucleotides, the CDR3 is TGTGCCAGCAGCTTACAGGGGGCGGACACTGAAGCTTTCTTT. This encodes CASSLQGADTEAFF.

The CDR3 nucleotides read TGTGCCAGCAGCTCTACAAACAAGCGGGACGAGCAGTACTTC. Amino acids: CASSSTNKRDEQYF. The rearrangement uses TRBV6-5 and TRBJ2-7; D possibly corresponds to TRBD2 (6 bases). From germline, CDR1 is MNHEY and CDR2 SVGAGI. V gave up 6 bases and J gave up 5 bases, with 17 bases separating them. This CDR3 has 14 residues.

The chain employs TRBV5-6 and TRBJ2-3; 7 bases are shared with TRBD1. Germline lookup yields CDR1 SGHDT and CDR2 YYEEEE. Trimming cost V 5 bases and J 9 bases; bases outside gene matches: 6. The CDR3 loop spans 12 amino acids. The CDR3 reads CASRVTGETQYF. DNA for the CDR3: TGTGCCAGCAGGGTAACAGGGGAAACGCAGTATTTT.

This clone showed up just once. The CDR3 sequence: CASSSRLAGLTDTQYF. In DNA, the CDR3 is TGTGCCAGCAGCTCCAGACTAGCGGGACTCACAGATACGCAGTATTTT. The V gene is TRBV11-2, the J gene TRBJ2-3; 11 bases are shared with TRBD2. Germline trimming cut 4 bases from V and 2 bases from J; bases unmatched to any gene: 5. CDR1 is SGHAT and CDR2 is FQNNGV in the germline V gene. This CDR3 spans 16 amino acids.

This clone appeared a few times. CDR3 in amino acids: CASSEDRGHSGNTIYF. The CDR3 bases are TGTGCCAGCAGCGAGGACAGGGGACACTCTGGAAACACCATATATTTT. V gene TRBV7-3 combines with J gene TRBJ1-3; 9 bases map to TRBD1. Germline V CDR1 and CDR2: SGHTA, FQGTGA. V trimming: 5 bases; J trimming: 0 bases; junction bases outside the gene matches: 5. The CDR3 is 16 residues long. Full variable domain (missing parts from reference TRBV7-3 and TRBJ1-3): GAGVSQTPSNKVTEKGKYVELRCDPISGHTALYWYRQSLGQGPEFLIYFQGTGAADDSGLPNDRFFAVRPEGSVSTLKIQRTERGDSAVYLCASSEDRGHSGNTIYFGEGSWLTVV.

This chain links TRBV19 with TRBJ1-2; D is perhaps TRBD1 (5 bases). The ends were cut back, 10 bases at V and 4 bases at J, with 10 bases in the middle. Per the germline V gene, CDR1 is LNHDA and CDR2 is SQIVND (reference sequence). The CDR3 contains 11 residues. The CDR3, as DNA: TGTGCCACTAGGGGAGCCTATGGCTACACCTTC. Protein product: CATRGAYGYTF. The whole variable domain, remainder taken from reference TRBV19 and TRBJ1-2, is DGGITQSPKYLFRKEGQNVTLSCEQNLNHDAMYWYRQDPGQGLRLIYYSQIVNDFQKGDIAEGYSVSREKKESFPLTVTSAQKNPTAFYLCATRGAYGYTFGSGTRLTVV.

The chain uses TRBV5-4 and TRBJ1-5; no definite D call. The CDR3 is 13 residues long. Germline V gene data show CDR1 as SGHNT and CDR2 as YYREEE (reference sequence). The V end was cut by 5 bases, the J end by 5 bases, with 11 bases between. For the CDR3, the DNA is TGTGCCAGCAGTGGAGGCGGCGATCAGCCCCAGCATTTT. Translating it yields CASSGGGDQPQHF.

V usage is TRBV28 and J usage is TRBJ1-2, with TRBD1 identical over 7 bases. Germline-derived CDR1 and CDR2 are MDHEN and SYDVKM. CDR3 length: 14 residues. V was clipped by 5 bases and J by 4 bases; unmatched bases: 7. The CDR3 region has the DNA TGTGCCAGCAGTGCGGGACAGCCCCCCTATGGCTACACCTTC. This translates into CASSAGQPPYGYTF.

This chain uses TRBV6-5 with TRBJ2-1; 7 bases match TRBD1. This CDR3 comprises 14 residues. Trimming cost V 5 bases and J 8 bases; bases outside gene matches: 9. CDR1 is MNHEY, CDR2 SVGAGI, per germline. CDR3 loop: CASSKGQPRDEQFF. CDR3 DNA sequence: TGTGCCAGCAGTAAGGGACAGCCAAGGGATGAGCAGTTCTTC.

The chain uses TRBV28 and TRBJ2-7, with a possible D match to TRBD1 (6 bases). The germline gives CDR1 MDHEN, CDR2 SYDVKM. Trimming took 6 bases from V and 3 from J, leaving 15 bases between them. The CDR3 totals 14 residues. The CDR3, as DNA: TGTGCCAGCAGGGTGGGGGCAGGGGTCTACGAGCAGTACTTC. This sequence encodes CASRVGAGVYEQYF.

This clone appeared once. The rearrangement uses TRBV28 and TRBJ2-3; D is perhaps TRBD1 (5 bases). The CDR3 consists of 17 residues. The V end was cut by 3 bases, the J end by 5 bases, with 21 bases between. Germline loops: CDR1 MDHEN, CDR2 SYDVKM. The chain's CDR3 is CASSFGWAGKAGDTQYF. The CDR3 region has the DNA TGTGCCAGCAGTTTCGGGTGGGCAGGGAAAGCTGGAGATACGCAGTATTTT.

In DNA, the CDR3 is TGTGCCAGCAGTGAACGGACTAGCGCTACCTACGAGCAGTACTTC. Encoded protein: CASSERTSATYEQYF. The rearrangement links TRBV6-1 to TRBJ2-7, with 9 bases lining up with TRBD2. The CDR3 has 15 amino acids. V lost 2 bases and J lost 2; bases outside the gene matches: 4. Germline CDR1 is MNHNS and CDR2 is SASEGT.

The chain recombines TRBV7-2 with TRBJ2-2; 8 bases line up with TRBD1. The V and J ends lost 6 bases and 4 bases, in that order; junction bases with no gene match: 10. CDR1 and CDR2 from the germline V gene are SGHTA and FQGNSA. The CDR3 covers 16 residues. CDR3 amino acids: CASRSTTGGPTGELFF. CDR3 in DNA: TGTGCCAGCAGGTCTACCACAGGGGGACCCACCGGGGAGCTGTTTTTT.

DNA for the CDR3: TGTGCCAGCAGTATACGGGGGGGGAACTACGAGCAGTACTTC. This codes for CASSIRGGNYEQYF. The rearrangement links TRBV6-5 to TRBJ2-7; 8 bases align to TRBD2. This CDR3 has 14 amino acids. V lost 5 bases and J lost 3; bases outside the gene matches: 6. Germline CDR1 MNHEY, CDR2 SVGAGI.

Here the CDR3 DNA reads TGTGCCAGCACAGGTTTCGTGGTAGCGGGACCATACGAGCAGTACTTC. This codes for CASTGFVVAGPYEQYF. The rearrangement links TRBV2 to TRBJ2-7, with 8 nucleotides matching TRBD2. The V segment lost 7 bases and the J segment 4 bases; nucleotides outside the gene matches: 15. The CDR3 totals 16 residues. CDR1 is SNHLY and CDR2 is FYNNEI in the germline V gene. Full variable domain (missing parts from reference TRBV2 and TRBJ2-7): EPEVTQTPSHQVTQMGQEVILRCVPISNHLYFYWYRQILGQKVEFLVSFYNNEISEKSEIFDDQFSVERPDGSNFTLKIRSTKLEDSAMYFCASTGFVVAGPYEQYFGPGTRLTVT.

This clone was recorded once. The CDR3 DNA follows: TGTGCCAGCAGTGGTGTAACAACTAATGAAAAACTGTTTTTT. The encoded protein is CASSGVTTNEKLFF. The J gene is TRBJ1-4, the V gene TRBV2; D not resolved. Germline CDR1 is SNHLY and CDR2 is FYNNEI. The CDR3 is 14 amino acids. The V gene lost 4 bases and the J gene lost 0 bases, with 6 bases spanning the gap.

This chain links TRBV28 with TRBJ2-7; 12 bases line up with TRBD1. The length of the CDR3 is 14 residues. With 5 bases clipped from V and 5 bases from J, the junction kept 4 bases outside the gene matches. CDR1 is MDHEN, CDR2 SYDVKM, per germline. The chain's CDR3 is CASSPGQGAHEQYF. DNA of the CDR3: TGTGCCAGCAGTCCGGGACAGGGGGCCCACGAGCAGTACTTC.

The V gene is TRBV5-1, the J gene TRBJ2-1; 7 bases map to TRBD1. The J segment lost 6 bases and the V segment lost 7 bases, leaving 10 bases of the junction unmatched. CDR1 and CDR2 (germline): SGHRS, YFSETQ. The CDR3 extends over 14 amino acids. CDR3 amino acids: CASADPYRGNEQFF. The CDR3 region has the DNA TGCGCCAGCGCCGATCCTTACAGGGGCAATGAGCAGTTCTTC.

This rearrangement joins TRBV28 to TRBJ1-2, with D possibly TRBD1 on 5 matching bases. Germline-derived CDR1 and CDR2 are MDHEN and SYDVKM. The CDR3 covers 15 residues. Trimming stripped 4 bases from V and 3 bases from J, with 15 bases between. As DNA, the CDR3 is TGTGCCAGCAGTTCCCCGACAGAGACGTACTATGGCTACACCTTC. Amino acid sequence: CASSSPTETYYGYTF.

V is TRBV11-2 and J is TRBJ1-3, with D perhaps TRBD1 (5 bases). CDR1 and CDR2 (germline): SGHAT, FQNNGV. Trimming took off 11 bases at V and 4 bases at J, with 18 bases between the two ends. The CDR3 is 14 residues long. The CDR3 DNA reads as TGTGCCGTACTATCGGGGCTAGCGGGAAACACCATATATTTT. Translating it yields CAVLSGLAGNTIYF.

This chain uses TRBV6-1 with TRBJ1-4, with 7 bases that match TRBD1. The length of the CDR3 is 19 residues. V shed 4 bases, J shed 0 bases, and the junction held 14 bases outside the gene matches. Germline CDR1 MNHNS, CDR2 SASEGT. This CDR3 reads CASSVLTGTADATNEKLFF. For the CDR3, the DNA is TGTGCCAGCAGTGTCTTAACCGGGACAGCAGATGCAACTAATGAAAAACTGTTTTTT.

This chain connects TRBV6-1 to TRBJ2-7; 7 bases fit TRBD2. Germline V lookup: CDR1 MNHNS, CDR2 SASEGT. The CDR3 has 13 residues. Trimming took 3 bases from V and 7 from J; bases not matched to a gene: 6. This CDR3 is CASSEVQGGEQYF. CDR3 DNA: TGTGCCAGCAGTGAGGTCCAGGGAGGGGAGCAGTACTTC.

The rearrangement links TRBV9 to TRBJ2-3, with 7 positions matching TRBD1. CDR3 length equals 14 residues. Unmatched junction bases numbered 7, after V lost 3 bases and J lost 6 bases. From germline, CDR1 is SGDLS and CDR2 YYNGEE. For the CDR3, the DNA is TGTGCCAGCAGCGCGCCAACAGGGGCCGATACGCAGTATTTT. This encodes CASSAPTGADTQYF. Looking up the rest from reference TRBV9 and TRBJ2-3 gives the full variable domain: DSGVTQTPKHLITATGQRVTLRCSPRSGDLSVYWYQQSLDQGLQFLIQYYNGEERAKGNILERFSAQQFPDLHSELNLSSLELGDSALYFCASSAPTGADTQYFGPGTRLTVL.

The V and J genes are TRBV6-5 and TRBJ1-2; D is perhaps TRBD1 (5 bases). Trimming stripped 5 bases from V and 11 bases from J, with 15 bases between. The CDR3 runs 12 residues. Per the germline V gene, CDR1 is MNHEY and CDR2 is SVGAGI. The CDR3 DNA sequence: TGTGCCAGCAGTCCCTCGGGGGTAACTTACACCTTC. Its translation: CASSPSGVTYTF.

Points on this clone: Compared with germline, one end of the junction differs, possibly owing to a read error. V gene TRBV18 combines with J gene TRBJ2-1; TRBD2 is a possible D gene (6 bases). This CDR3 is 16 amino acids long. The germline V gene has CDR1 KGHSH and CDR2 LQKENI. CDR3 DNA: TGTGCCAGCTCACTATTTGGCGGTTTTAGCGGCAATGGGCAGTTCTTC. Its translation is CASSLFGGFSGNGQFF. Combining the CDR3 with reference TRBV18 and TRBJ2-1 gives the whole variable domain NAGVMQNPRHLVRRRGQEARLRCSPMKGHSHVYWYRQLPEEGLKFMVYLQKENIIDESGMPKERFSAEFPKEGPSILRIQQVVRGDSAAYFCASSLFGGFSGNGQFFGPGTRLTVL.

Only one count was recorded for this clone. The genes are TRBV2 and TRBJ2-3; 12 bases fit TRBD1. The CDR3 runs 16 residues. The germline V gene encodes CDR1 SNHLY and CDR2 FYNNEI. J was trimmed by 5 bases and V by 9 bases; bases with no gene match: 12. In DNA form, the CDR3 reads TGTGCCAGTGGGGCGGGACAGGGGGCGCCCGTAGATACGCAGTATTTT. Its translation: CASGAGQGAPVDTQYF. The entire variable domain, with the rest obtained from reference TRBV2 and TRBJ2-3, is as follows: EPEVTQTPSHQVTQMGQEVILRCVPISNHLYFYWYRQILGQKVEFLVSFYNNEISEKSEIFDDQFSVERPDGSNFTLKIRSTKLEDSAMYFCASGAGQGAPVDTQYFGPGTRLTVL.